Listed below are T cell receptor beta chains from one sample, sequenced in a study of blood T cell repertoires in COVID-19. Here immunoSEQ multiplex PCR was the method, and the copy in TCRdb shows in-frame clones only, minus some. This table has about 170,000 clones, more than 85% appearing once. The specimen was peripheral blood. The receptors here all came from a woman older than 75 with COVID-19, enrolled during active disease. Both conserved end residues are part of each CDR3. The D gene is left open where the match is weak. The size of a clone is reported for some rows only, either as once, few or many, or as a class for expanded clones.

CDR3aa | CDR3nt | v_gene | d_gene | abundance | j_gene
CASSLVGAQGASPLHF | TGTGCCAGCAGCTTGGTGGGTGCACAGGGCGCTTCACCCCTCCACTTT | TRBV5-6 | - | - | TRBJ1-6
CASSGDSSNSPLHF | TGTGCCAGCAGCGGGGACAGCTCAAATTCACCCCTCCACTTT | TRBV7-9 | TRBD1 | few | TRBJ1-6
CASSFGDTYNSPLHF | TGTGCCAGCAGCTTTGGGGACACCTATAATTCACCCCTCCACTTT | TRBV5-5 | - | once | TRBJ1-6
CASHTRQGRLLGYTF | TGTGCAAGTCACACCCGACAGGGGCGACTATTGGGCTACACCTTC | TRBV12-2 | - | - | TRBJ1-2
CASSLNAGRESYGYTF | TGTGCCAGCAGCTTAAATGCAGGGAGGGAGAGTTACGGCTACACCTTC | TRBV7-9 | - | few | TRBJ1-2
CASNLGRDYGYTF | TGTGCCAGTAATCTTGGGAGGGACTATGGCTACACCTTC | TRBV19 | - | - | TRBJ1-2
CASSLTQGNYGYTF | TGTGCCAGCAGTTTAACACAGGGGAACTATGGCTACACCTTC | TRBV6-5 | TRBD1 | - | TRBJ1-2
CASSETSGPYEQYF | TGTGCCAGCAGCGAGACTAGCGGGCCCTACGAGCAGTACTTC | TRBV21-1 | - | - | TRBJ2-7
CASSYPPGRGNNQPQHF | TGTGCCAGCAGTTACCCCCCGGGAAGGGGGAACAATCAGCCCCAGCATTTT | TRBV6-2/TRBV6-3 | - | - | TRBJ1-5
CASSPLPGSYSGNTIYF | TGTGCCAGTAGTCCCCTGCCAGGATCCTACTCTGGAAACACCATATATTTT | TRBV19 | - | - | TRBJ1-3
CASNRWGTDDSGANVLTF | TGTGCCAGCAACCGTTGGGGGACAGACGACTCTGGGGCCAACGTCCTGACTTTC | TRBV7-2 | TRBD1 | - | TRBJ2-6
CASGKREGGYNEQFF | TGTGCCAGCGGTAAGCGGGAGGGCGGTTACAATGAGCAGTTCTTC | TRBV5-4 | TRBD2 | - | TRBJ2-1
CASSQDLTRGTGELFF | TGTGCCAGCAGCCAAGATTTAACACGAGGCACCGGGGAGCTGTTTTTT | TRBV4-2 | - | - | TRBJ2-2
CASSPSSGEETQYF | TGTGCCAGCAGCCCATCTAGCGGAGAAGAGACCCAGTACTTC | TRBV7-2 | TRBD2 | - | TRBJ2-5
CASSLTSDSYGYTF | TGTGCCAGCAGCTTAACGTCGGACAGCTATGGCTACACCTTC | TRBV7-9 | - | - | TRBJ1-2
CASSLQGENSPLHF | TGTGCCAGCAGCCTACAGGGGGAGAATTCACCCCTCCACTTT | TRBV11-3 | TRBD1 | - | TRBJ1-6
CASSTTGYQPQHF | TGTGCCAGTAGTACAACAGGCTATCAGCCCCAGCATTTT | TRBV19 | - | - | TRBJ1-5
CASSVSQANYGYTF | TGTGCCAGCAGCGTGTCACAGGCCAACTATGGCTACACCTTC | TRBV9 | - | - | TRBJ1-2
CASSTDRGIYEQFF | TGTGCCAGCAGCACGGACAGGGGAATATATGAGCAGTTCTTC | TRBV6-6 | TRBD1 | - | TRBJ2-1
CASSATGAGELFF | TGTGCCAGCAGTGCGACAGGGGCCGGGGAGCTGTTTTTT | TRBV6-4 | TRBD1 | once | TRBJ2-2
CASSVQTGAGTDTQYF | TGTGCCAGCAGCGTCCAGACAGGGGCCGGCACAGATACGCAGTATTTT | TRBV9 | TRBD1 | few | TRBJ2-3
CASSDPDRLRETQYF | TGCGCCAGCAGCGATCCGGACAGGCTTCGTGAGACCCAGTACTTC | TRBV5-1 | TRBD1 | once | TRBJ2-5
CASSLYQGSNGYTF | TGTGCCAGCAGCTTATATCAGGGTTCCAATGGCTACACCTTC | TRBV7-2 | - | once | TRBJ1-2
CASCQGPGEQYF | TGTGCCAGCTGTCAGGGTCCCGGCGAGCAGTACTTC | TRBV2 | - | - | TRBJ2-7